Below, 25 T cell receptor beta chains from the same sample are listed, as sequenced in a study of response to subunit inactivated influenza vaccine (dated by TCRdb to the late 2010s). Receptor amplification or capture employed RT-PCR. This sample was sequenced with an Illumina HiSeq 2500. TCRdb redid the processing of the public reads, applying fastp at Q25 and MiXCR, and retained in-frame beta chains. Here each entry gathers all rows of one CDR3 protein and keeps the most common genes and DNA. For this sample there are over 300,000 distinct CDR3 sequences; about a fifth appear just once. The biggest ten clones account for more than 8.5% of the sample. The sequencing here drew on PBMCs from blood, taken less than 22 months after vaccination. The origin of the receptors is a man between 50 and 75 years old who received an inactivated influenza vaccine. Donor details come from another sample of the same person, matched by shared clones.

The CDR3 reads CASSVEKVYGYTF. The CDR3 DNA follows: TGTGCCAGCAGTGTTGAGAAGGTTTATGGCTACACCTTC. The genes are TRBV2 and TRBJ1-2, with D hard to call. Germline lookup yields CDR1 SNHLY and CDR2 FYNNEI. The CDR3 runs to 13 residues. V lost 4 bases, J lost 5 bases, and 11 bases lay in between.

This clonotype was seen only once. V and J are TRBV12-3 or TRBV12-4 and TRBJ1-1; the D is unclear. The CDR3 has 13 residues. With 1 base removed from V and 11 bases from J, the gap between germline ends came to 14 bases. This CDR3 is CASSLGPVGWAFF. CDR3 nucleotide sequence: TGTGCCAGCAGTTTAGGGCCGGTTGGCTGGGCTTTCTTT.

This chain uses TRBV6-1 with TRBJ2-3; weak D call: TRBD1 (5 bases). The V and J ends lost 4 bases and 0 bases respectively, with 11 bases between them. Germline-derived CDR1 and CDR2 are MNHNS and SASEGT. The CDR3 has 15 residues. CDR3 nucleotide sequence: TGTGCCAGCAGTGGGATACAGGTTAGCACAGATACGCAGTATTTT. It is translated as CASSGIQVSTDTQYF.

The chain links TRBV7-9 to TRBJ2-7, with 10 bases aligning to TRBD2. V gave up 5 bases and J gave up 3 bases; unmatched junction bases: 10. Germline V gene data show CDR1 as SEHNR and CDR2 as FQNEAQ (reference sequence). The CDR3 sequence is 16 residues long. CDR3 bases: TGTGCCAGCAGCCCCCCCCAGCGGGAGGGCCGCTACGAGCAGTACTTC. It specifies CASSPPQREGRYEQYF.

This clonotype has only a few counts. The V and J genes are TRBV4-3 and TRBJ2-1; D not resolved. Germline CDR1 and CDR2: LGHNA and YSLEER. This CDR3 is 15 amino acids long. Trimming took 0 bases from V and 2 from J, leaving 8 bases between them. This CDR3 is CASSQDGGTYNEQFF. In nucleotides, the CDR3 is TGCGCCAGCAGCCAAGACGGCGGAACCTACAATGAGCAGTTCTTC.

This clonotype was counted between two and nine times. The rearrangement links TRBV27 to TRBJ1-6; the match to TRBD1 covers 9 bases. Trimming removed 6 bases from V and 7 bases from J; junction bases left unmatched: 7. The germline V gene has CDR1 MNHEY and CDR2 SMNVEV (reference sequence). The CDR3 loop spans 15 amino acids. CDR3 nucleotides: TGTGCCAGCAGCCTAGGGACAGGGAGAAATTCACCCCTCCACTTT. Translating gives CASSLGTGRNSPLHF.

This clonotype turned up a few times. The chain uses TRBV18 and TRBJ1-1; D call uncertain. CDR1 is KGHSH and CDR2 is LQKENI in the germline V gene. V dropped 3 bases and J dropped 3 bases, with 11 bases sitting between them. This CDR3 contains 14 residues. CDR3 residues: CASSPGASDTEAFF. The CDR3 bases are TGTGCCAGCTCACCGGGAGCTTCGGACACTGAAGCTTTCTTT.

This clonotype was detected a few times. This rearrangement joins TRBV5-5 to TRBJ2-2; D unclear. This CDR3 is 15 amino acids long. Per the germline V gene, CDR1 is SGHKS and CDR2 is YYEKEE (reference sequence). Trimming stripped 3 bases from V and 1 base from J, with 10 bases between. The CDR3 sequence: CASSSPTVNTGELFF. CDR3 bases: TGTGCCAGCAGCTCACCGACGGTGAACACCGGGGAGCTGTTTTTT.

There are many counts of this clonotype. In DNA, the CDR3 is TGTGCCAGCAGTTTACTAGCGGGAGCCTACGAGCAGTACTTC. It is translated as CASSLLAGAYEQYF. The chain links TRBV27 to TRBJ2-7; 10 positions match TRBD2. The CDR3 is 14 amino acids. The germline V gene encodes CDR1 MNHEY and CDR2 SMNVEV (reference sequence). Losses at the gene ends were 2 bases for V and 2 bases for J; bases not matched to a gene: 0.

The CDR3 DNA is TGTGCCAGCAGTACGCCGCCCCCCTCAGACACTGAAGCTTTCTTT. Translated: CASSTPPPSDTEAFF. The rearrangement links TRBV28 to TRBJ1-1; D ambiguous. Trimming took 5 bases from V and 3 from J, leaving 16 bases between them. Germline V CDR1 and CDR2: MDHEN, SYDVKM. The length of the CDR3 is 15 residues.

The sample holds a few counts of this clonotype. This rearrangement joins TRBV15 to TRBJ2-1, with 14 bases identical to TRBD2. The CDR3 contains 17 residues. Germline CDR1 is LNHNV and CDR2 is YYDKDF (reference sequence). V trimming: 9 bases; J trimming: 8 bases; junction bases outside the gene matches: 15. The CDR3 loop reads CATTLHGTSGSIYEQFF. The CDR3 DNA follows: TGTGCCACTACTCTTCATGGGACTAGCGGGAGTATATATGAGCAGTTCTTC.

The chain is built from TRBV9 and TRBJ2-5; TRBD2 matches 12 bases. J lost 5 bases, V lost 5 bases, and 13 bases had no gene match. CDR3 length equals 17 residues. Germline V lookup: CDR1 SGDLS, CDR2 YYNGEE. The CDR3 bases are TGTGCCAGCAGACGGACTAGCGGGACCCCACCGGAGGAGACCCAGTACTTC. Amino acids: CASRRTSGTPPEETQYF. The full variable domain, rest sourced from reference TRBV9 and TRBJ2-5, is DSGVTQTPKHLITATGQRVTLRCSPRSGDLSVYWYQQSLDQGLQFLIQYYNGEERAKGNILERFSAQQFPDLHSELNLSSLELGDSALYFCASRRTSGTPPEETQYFGPGTRLLVL.

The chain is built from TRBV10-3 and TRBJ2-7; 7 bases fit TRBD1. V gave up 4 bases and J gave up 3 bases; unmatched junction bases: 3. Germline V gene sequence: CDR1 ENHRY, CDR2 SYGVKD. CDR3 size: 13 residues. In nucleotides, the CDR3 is TGTGCCATCAGTGCCGGGACAGTCTACGAGCAGTACTTC. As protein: CAISAGTVYEQYF.

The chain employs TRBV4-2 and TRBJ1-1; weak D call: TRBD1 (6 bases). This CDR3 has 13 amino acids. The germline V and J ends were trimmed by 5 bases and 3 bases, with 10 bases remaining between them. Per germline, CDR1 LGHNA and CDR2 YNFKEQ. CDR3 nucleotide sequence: TGTGCCAGCAGCGGGGGCGAGTACACTGAAGCTTTCTTT. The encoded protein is CASSGGEYTEAFF.

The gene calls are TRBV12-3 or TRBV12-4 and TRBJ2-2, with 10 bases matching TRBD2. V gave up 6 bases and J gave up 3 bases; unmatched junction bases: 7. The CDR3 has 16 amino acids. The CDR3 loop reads CASRPGLAEYTGELFF. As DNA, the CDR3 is TGTGCCAGCAGGCCCGGACTAGCGGAGTACACCGGGGAGCTGTTTTTT.

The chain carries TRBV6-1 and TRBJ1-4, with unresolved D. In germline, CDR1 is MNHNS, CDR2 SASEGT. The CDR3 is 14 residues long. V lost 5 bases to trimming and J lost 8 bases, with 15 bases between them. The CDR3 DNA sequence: TGTGCCAGCAGTACGAGGGCAGGCGGCGAAAAACTGTTTTTT. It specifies CASSTRAGGEKLFF.

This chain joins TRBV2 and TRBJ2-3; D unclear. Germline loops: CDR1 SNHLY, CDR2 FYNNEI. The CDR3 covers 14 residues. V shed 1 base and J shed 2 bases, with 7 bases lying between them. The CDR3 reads CASSEVLFTDTQYF. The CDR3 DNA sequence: TGTGCCAGCAGTGAAGTTCTATTCACAGATACGCAGTATTTT.

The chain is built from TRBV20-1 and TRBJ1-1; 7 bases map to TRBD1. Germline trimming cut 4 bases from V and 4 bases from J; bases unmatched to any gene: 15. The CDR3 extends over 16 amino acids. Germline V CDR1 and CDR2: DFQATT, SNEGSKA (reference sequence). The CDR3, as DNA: TGCAGTGCTACCGGGGCCCTCAGGGGGGTTGGCACTGAAGCTTTCTTT. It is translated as CSATGALRGVGTEAFF.

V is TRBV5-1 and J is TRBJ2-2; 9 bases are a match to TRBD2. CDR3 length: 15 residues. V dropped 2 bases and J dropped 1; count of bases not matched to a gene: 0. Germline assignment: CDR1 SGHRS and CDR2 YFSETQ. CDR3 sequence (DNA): TGCGCCAGCAGCTTTAGCGGGAGGAACACCGGGGAGCTGTTTTTT. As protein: CASSFSGRNTGELFF.

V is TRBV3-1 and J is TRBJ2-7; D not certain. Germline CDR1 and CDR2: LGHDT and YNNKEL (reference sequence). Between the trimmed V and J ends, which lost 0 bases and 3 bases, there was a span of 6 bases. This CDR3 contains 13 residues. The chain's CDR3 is CASSQESDYEQYF. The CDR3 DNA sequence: TGTGCCAGCAGCCAAGAGTCAGACTACGAGCAGTACTTC.

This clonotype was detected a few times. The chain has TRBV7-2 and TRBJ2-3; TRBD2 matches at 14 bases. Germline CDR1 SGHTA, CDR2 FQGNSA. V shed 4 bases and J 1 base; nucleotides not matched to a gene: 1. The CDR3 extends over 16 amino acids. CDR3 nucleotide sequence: TGTGCCAGCAGCTCGGGACTAGCGGGAGGCACAGATACGCAGTATTTT. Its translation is CASSSGLAGGTDTQYF.

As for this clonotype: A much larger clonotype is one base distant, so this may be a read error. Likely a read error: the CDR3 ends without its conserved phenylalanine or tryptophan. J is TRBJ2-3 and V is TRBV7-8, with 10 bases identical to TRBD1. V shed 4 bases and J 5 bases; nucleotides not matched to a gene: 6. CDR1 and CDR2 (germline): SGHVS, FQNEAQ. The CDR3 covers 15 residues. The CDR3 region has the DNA TGTGCCAGCAGCTCAGGACAGGGGGGGAGAGATACGCAGTATCTT. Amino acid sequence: CASSSGQGGRDTQYL.

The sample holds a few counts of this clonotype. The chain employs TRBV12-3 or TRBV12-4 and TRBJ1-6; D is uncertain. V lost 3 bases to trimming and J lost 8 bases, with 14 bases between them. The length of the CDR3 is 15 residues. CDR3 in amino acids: CASSLKAPPDSPLHF. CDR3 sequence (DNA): TGTGCCAGCAGTTTGAAGGCCCCCCCGGATTCACCCCTCCACTTT.

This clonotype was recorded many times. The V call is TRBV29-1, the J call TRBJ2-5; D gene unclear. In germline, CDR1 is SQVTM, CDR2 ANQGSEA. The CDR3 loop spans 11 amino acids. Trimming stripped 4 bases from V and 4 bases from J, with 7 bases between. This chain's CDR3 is CSVGAAETQYF. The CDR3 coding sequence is TGCAGCGTTGGGGCCGCAGAGACCCAGTACTTC. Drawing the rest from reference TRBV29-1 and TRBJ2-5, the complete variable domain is SAVISQKPSRDICQRGTSLTIQCQVDSQVTMMFWYRQQPGQSLTLIATANQGSEATYESGFVIDKFPISRPNLTFSTLTVSNMSPEDSSIYLCSVGAAETQYFGPGTRLLVL.

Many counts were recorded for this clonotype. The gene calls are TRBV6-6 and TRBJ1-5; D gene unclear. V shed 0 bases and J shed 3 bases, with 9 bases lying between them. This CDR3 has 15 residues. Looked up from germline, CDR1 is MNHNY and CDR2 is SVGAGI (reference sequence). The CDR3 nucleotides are TGTGCCAGCAGTTACTCTACGGTGAACAATCAGCCCCAGCATTTT. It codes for CASSYSTVNNQPQHF.